This entry lists 8 T cell receptor beta chains sequenced from one sample in a study of technical replicates of blood from several donors. Sequencing used immunoSEQ multiplex PCR; TCRdb keeps in-frame clones, though not all of them. The table lists fewer than 90,000 clones, over 80% of them singletons. Sequenced material: T cells isolated from PBMCs. Receptors originate from a human donor in good health.

The chain combines TRBV5-1 with TRBJ1-2, with TRBD1 as a possible D gene (5 bases). V shed 0 bases and J shed 3 bases, with 6 bases lying between them. CDR1 is SGHRS, CDR2 YFSETQ, per germline. The CDR3 sequence is 13 residues long. The CDR3 DNA reads TGCGCCAGCAGCTTGGGACAGTACTATGGCTACACCTTC. It codes for CASSLGQYYGYTF.

The gene calls are TRBV28 and TRBJ1-1; D is perhaps TRBD1 (6 bases). CDR1 is MDHEN and CDR2 is SYDVKM in the germline V gene. CDR3 length: 14 amino acids. Trimming removed 6 bases from V and 0 bases from J, with 11 bases in between. The CDR3 DNA reads as TGTGCCAGCAGGCCGGGACAATTGAACACTGAAGCTTTCTTT. Amino acids: CASRPGQLNTEAFF.

The chain combines TRBV28 with TRBJ1-5; the D is unclear. This CDR3 region has 12 residues. Trimming removed 5 bases from V and 9 bases from J, with 11 bases in between. The germline CDR1 and CDR2 sequences are MDHEN and SYDVKM. CDR3 protein: CASSPLVAPQHF. The DNA for the CDR3 is TGTGCCAGCAGTCCGTTGGTGGCGCCCCAGCATTTT.

V usage is TRBV5-1 and J usage is TRBJ2-7; TRBD1 aligns across 7 bases. From germline, CDR1 is SGHRS and CDR2 YFSETQ. The CDR3 is 15 residues long. The junction had 9 bases not matched to a gene; V was cut back by 1 base and J by 5 bases. The CDR3: CASSLFDRDTDEQYF. Written as DNA, the CDR3 is TGCGCCAGCAGCTTGTTTGACAGGGACACTGACGAGCAGTACTTC.

The J gene is TRBJ2-3, the V gene TRBV7-3, with TRBD2 identical over 7 bases. The CDR3 is made up of 15 amino acids. Looked up from germline, CDR1 is SGHTA and CDR2 is FQGTGA. V lost 2 bases to trimming and J lost 4 bases; unmatched junction nucleotides: 6. CDR3 sequence: CASSLRRETADTQYF. The CDR3 DNA sequence: TGTGCCAGCAGCTTACGGCGGGAGACGGCAGATACGCAGTATTTT.

The rearrangement joins TRBV11-2 to TRBJ2-7, with 9 nucleotides matching TRBD2. The length of the CDR3 is 15 residues. The J segment lost 7 bases and the V segment lost 7 bases, leaving 14 bases of the junction unmatched. The germline CDR1 and CDR2 sequences are SGHAT and FQNNGV. The CDR3 DNA is TGTGCCAGCAAATATTCGTCAGCGGGAGGTTGGGAGCAGTACTTC. Encoded protein: CASKYSSAGGWEQYF.

The V and J genes are TRBV4-2 and TRBJ2-7, with D possibly being TRBD1 (5 bases). Deletions cut 0 bases from V and 5 bases from J, with 17 bases between. Per the germline V gene, CDR1 is LGHNA and CDR2 is YNFKEQ. This CDR3 spans 16 amino acids. The CDR3 sequence: CASSQDNQGLGDEQYF. CDR3 bases: TGTGCCAGCAGCCAAGATAATCAGGGTTTAGGCGACGAGCAGTACTTC.

The chain carries TRBV5-6 and TRBJ1-1; 7 bases fit TRBD1. The CDR3 spans 15 residues. Germline V gives CDR1 SGHDT, CDR2 YYEEEE. Trimming took 5 bases from V and 6 from J; bases not matched to a gene: 13. The CDR3 nucleotides are TGTGCCAGCAGTTTCTCCGACAGGGACGGCGCTGAAGCTTTCTTT. Translating gives CASSFSDRDGAEAFF.